The subject of this entry is one TCR beta chain. The antigen is unknown. The data were taken from a study of shared clonotypes between healthy human individuals. For the study at large: CD4 naive and CD4 memory each took three plates per donor, while CD8 naive took two and CD8 memory one. Study results and limitations: Clonotype sharing across several donors was observed for 4% to 6.5% of naive CD4 clonotypes.

This table comes from immunoSEQ multiplex PCR, and its TCRdb copy is limited to in-frame clones, with some not included. The sample records 2 million to 3 million clones, 93% being singletons. V was trimmed by 6 bases and J by 0 bases, leaving 6 bases between them. Germline lookup yields CDR1 LNHDA and CDR2 SQIVND (reference sequence). The CDR3 runs to 13 residues. The sample taken for sequencing was naive CD4+ T cells from PBMCs. The subset is: CD45RA+ positively selected. This clonotype originated in a man between 18 and 35 years old in good health. Some clones in this sample may be carry-over from other donors' samples. The V call is TRBV19, the J call TRBJ1-3; D not certain. The CDR3 nucleotides read TGTGCCAGTAGCGTGGGCTCTGGAAACACCATATATTTT. Translating gives CASSVGSGNTIYF.